This T cell receptor beta chain was recorded in a study of blood T cell repertoires in COVID-19. Whole-study context: Both acute and convalescent COVID-19 samples were obtained from the United States, Italy and Spain. Nucleic acid was either cDNA or gDNA, and it came from T cells, B-cell-depleted T cells, or PBMCs.

Original methodology: Nucleated cell counts were estimated from reference gene primer amplification. The method was immunoSEQ multiplex PCR; TCRdb's version includes in-frame clones alone and lacks a portion of them. V and J calls and clone size are those listed in that table; D and trimming were worked out from the DNA. The sample records about 120,000 clones, about 80% being singletons. This receptor was taken from a human donor in a cohort sampled during active COVID-19. Sequenced: peripheral blood.

The CDR3 spells CASSYGGLADTGELFF. CDR3 DNA sequence: TGTGCCAGCAGTTATGGGGGACTAGCGGACACCGGGGAGCTGTTTTTT. The rearrangement uses TRBV27 and TRBJ2-2; 11 nucleotides agree with TRBD2. This CDR3 comprises 16 residues. With 4 bases clipped from V and 3 bases from J, the junction kept 4 bases outside the gene matches. Germline V lookup: CDR1 MNHEY, CDR2 SMNVEV (reference sequence).